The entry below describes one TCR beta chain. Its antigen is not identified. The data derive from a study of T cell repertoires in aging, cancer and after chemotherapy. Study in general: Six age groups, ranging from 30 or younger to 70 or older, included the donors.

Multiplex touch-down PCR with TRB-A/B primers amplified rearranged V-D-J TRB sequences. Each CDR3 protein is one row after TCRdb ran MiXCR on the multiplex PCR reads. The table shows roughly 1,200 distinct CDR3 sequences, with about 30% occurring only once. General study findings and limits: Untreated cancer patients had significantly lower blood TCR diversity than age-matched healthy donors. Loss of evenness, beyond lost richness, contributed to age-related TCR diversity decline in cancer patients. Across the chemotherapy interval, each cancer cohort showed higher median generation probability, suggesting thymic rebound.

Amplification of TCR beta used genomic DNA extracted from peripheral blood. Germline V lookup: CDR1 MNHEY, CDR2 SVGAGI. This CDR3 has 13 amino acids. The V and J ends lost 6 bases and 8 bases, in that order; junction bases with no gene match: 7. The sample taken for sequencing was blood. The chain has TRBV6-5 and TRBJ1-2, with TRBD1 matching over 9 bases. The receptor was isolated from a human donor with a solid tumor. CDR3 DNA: TGTGCCAGCAGCTTACAGGGGGCGAAAGGCTACACCTTC. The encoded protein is CASSLQGAKGYTF.